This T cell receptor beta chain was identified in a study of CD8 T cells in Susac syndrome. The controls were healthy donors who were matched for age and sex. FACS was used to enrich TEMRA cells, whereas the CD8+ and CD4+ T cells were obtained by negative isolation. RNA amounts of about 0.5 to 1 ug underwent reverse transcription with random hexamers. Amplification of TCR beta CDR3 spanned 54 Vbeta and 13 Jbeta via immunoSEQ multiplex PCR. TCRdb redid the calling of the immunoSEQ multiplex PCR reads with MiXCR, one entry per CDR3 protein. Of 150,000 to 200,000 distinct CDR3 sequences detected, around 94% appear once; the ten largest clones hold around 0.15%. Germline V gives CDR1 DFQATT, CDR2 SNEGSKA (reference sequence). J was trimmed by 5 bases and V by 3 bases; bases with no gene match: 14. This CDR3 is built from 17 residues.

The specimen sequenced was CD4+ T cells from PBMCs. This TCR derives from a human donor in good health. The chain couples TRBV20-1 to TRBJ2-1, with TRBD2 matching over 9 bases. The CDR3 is CSASGATLAGVHNEQFF. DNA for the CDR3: TGCAGTGCTAGCGGAGCGACATTAGCGGGGGTTCACAATGAGCAGTTCTTC.